A single sample is the source of the 22 T cell receptor beta chains below, sequenced in a study of blood T cells in healthy people across ages. A J-beta primer mix and a sample-barcoded 5' primer were used in a second PCR of about 7 to 11 cycles. TCRdb re-called the 5' RACE reads through MiXCR, storing one row per CDR3 protein. The sample carries 1.5 million to 2 million distinct CDR3 sequences, just under 50% recorded once. Specimen: blood. These TCRs come from a woman between 35 and 50 years old in good health.

Comments on this clonotype: One junction end disagrees with the germline gene, perhaps due to a read error. The chain has TRBV3-1 and TRBJ2-1; 7 bases are shared with TRBD1. CDR1 is LGHDT and CDR2 is YNNKEL in the germline V gene (reference sequence). CDR3 size: 15 residues. This chain's CDR3 is CASGQVGGVFNEQFF. The CDR3 nucleotides read TGTGCCAGCGGCCAAGTAGGGGGCGTTTTCAATGAGCAGTTCTTC.

There are a few counts of this clonotype. The V and J genes are TRBV5-1 and TRBJ2-7, with D perhaps TRBD2 (5 bases). Germline V CDR1 and CDR2: SGHRS, YFSETQ. The CDR3 totals 14 residues. V lost 1 base and J 4 bases, leaving 12 bases between the germline ends. The CDR3 nucleotides read TGCGCCAGCAGCTTGACGGGGATGGAATACGAGCAGTACTTC. This translates into CASSLTGMEYEQYF.

V and J are TRBV20-1 and TRBJ1-5; TRBD1 agrees at 9 bases. The length of the CDR3 is 15 residues. In germline, CDR1 is DFQATT, CDR2 SNEGSKA (reference sequence). The ends lost 0 bases at V and 2 bases at J; junction bases unmatched: 2. CDR3 bases: TGCAGTGCTAGAGATTGGGACAGGGGCAATCAGCCCCAGCATTTT. Its translation is CSARDWDRGNQPQHF.

The chain has TRBV11-1 and TRBJ2-6; D remains ambiguous. Trimming took off 1 base at V and 0 bases at J, with 19 bases between the two ends. Germline values: CDR1 SGHAT, CDR2 FQDESV (reference sequence). CDR3 size: 20 residues. The CDR3 bases are TGTGCCAGCAGCTTAGGGGGTGGTGGAGCCCCCAGCTCTGGGGCCAACGTCCTGACTTTC. Residues: CASSLGGGGAPSSGANVLTF.

The rearrangement uses TRBV6-5 and TRBJ2-7; TRBD1 agrees at 9 bases. V dropped 5 bases and J dropped 2; count of bases not matched to a gene: 10. Germline values: CDR1 MNHEY, CDR2 SVGAGI. The CDR3 is 16 residues long. CDR3 DNA: TGTGCCAGCAGTACCGGGACAGGGAAGGCCCCCTACGAGCAGTACTTC. It specifies CASSTGTGKAPYEQYF.

This rearrangement joins TRBV9 to TRBJ2-7; a possible D gene is TRBD2 (5 bases). The ends were cut back, 4 bases at V and 0 bases at J, with 14 bases in the middle. The CDR3 runs to 15 residues. Germline values: CDR1 SGDLS, CDR2 YYNGEE. Here the CDR3 reads CASSPESGSSYEQYF. The CDR3 DNA reads as TGTGCCAGCAGCCCCGAGAGCGGAAGCTCCTACGAGCAGTACTTC.

J is TRBJ1-4 and V is TRBV13, with D possibly TRBD1 on 5 matching bases. The germline gives CDR1 PRHDT, CDR2 FYEKMQ (reference sequence). CDR3 length: 15 amino acids. V lost 5 bases, J lost 5 bases, and 15 bases lay in between. CDR3 nucleotides: TGTGCCAGCAGCGGACCAGGGCGGGGGAATGAAAAACTGTTTTTT. Its protein product is CASSGPGRGNEKLFF.

This clonotype was seen more than once but under ten times. J is TRBJ2-1 and V is TRBV7-8; tentatively, D is TRBD1 (6 bases). The CDR3 is 16 amino acids. Between the trimmed V and J ends, which lost 5 bases and 1 base, there was a span of 15 bases. CDR1 is SGHVS and CDR2 is FQNEAQ in the germline V gene. The CDR3 loop reads CASSPTLDRSYNEQFF. CDR3 sequence (DNA): TGTGCCAGCAGCCCGACCTTGGACAGATCCTACAATGAGCAGTTCTTC.

V is TRBV6-5 and J is TRBJ2-7; D possibly corresponds to TRBD1 (6 bases). The CDR3 consists of 14 residues. V lost 0 bases to trimming and J lost 5 bases, with 11 bases between them. The germline V gene has CDR1 MNHEY and CDR2 SVGAGI. The CDR3 bases are TGTGCCAGCAGTTACTCCACAGGGTCGGACGAGCAGTACTTC. This sequence encodes CASSYSTGSDEQYF.

J is TRBJ1-2 and V is TRBV5-6; the match to TRBD1 covers 8 bases. This CDR3 contains 14 residues. V was pared by 4 bases and J by 6 bases, with 8 bases of the junction left unmatched. Germline assignment: CDR1 SGHDT and CDR2 YYEEEE. The CDR3 is CASSPGAGGNGYTF. CDR3 sequence (DNA): TGTGCCAGCAGCCCCGGGGCAGGGGGCAATGGCTACACCTTC.

The chain links TRBV7-9 to TRBJ1-2; no firm D call. The V end lost 0 bases, the J end lost 6 bases, and 8 bases lay between the germline ends. The CDR3 extends over 13 amino acids. Germline V gene sequence: CDR1 SEHNR, CDR2 FQNEAQ (reference sequence). CDR3 DNA sequence: TGTGCCAGCAGCTTAGCGTCCGGTGATGGCTACACCTTC. This codes for CASSLASGDGYTF.

This clonotype occurred a few times. The chain recombines TRBV7-2 with TRBJ2-7; the match to TRBD1 covers 7 bases. This CDR3 is built from 15 residues. Germline assignment: CDR1 SGHTA and CDR2 FQGNSA. V shed 6 bases, J shed 1 base, and the junction held 9 bases outside the gene matches. The CDR3 reads CASSSMVGQSYEQYF. The CDR3 DNA reads as TGTGCCAGCAGTTCAATGGTGGGACAGTCCTACGAGCAGTACTTC.

This chain connects TRBV19 to TRBJ2-7; 7 positions agree with TRBD1. CDR3 length: 17 residues. Losses at the gene ends were 3 bases for V and 2 bases for J; bases not matched to a gene: 13. CDR1 and CDR2 (germline): LNHDA, SQIVND (reference sequence). The CDR3 nucleotides are TGTGCCAGTAGTATCTCGGGACAGCTTATTTTCCCCTACGAGCAGTACTTC. This codes for CASSISGQLIFPYEQYF.

The chain employs TRBV7-2 and TRBJ2-7, with D possibly matching TRBD1 (5 bases). CDR3 length equals 14 residues. Trimming stripped 3 bases from V and 0 bases from J, with 9 bases between. Germline values: CDR1 SGHTA, CDR2 FQGNSA. DNA for the CDR3: TGTGCCAGCAGCTTCTCAGGGATCTCCTACGAGCAGTACTTC. Its protein product is CASSFSGISYEQYF.

V usage is TRBV20-1 and J usage is TRBJ2-7; D gene ambiguous. Germline lookup yields CDR1 DFQATT and CDR2 SNEGSKA (reference sequence). This CDR3 comprises 13 residues. Trimming cost V 3 bases and J 6 bases, with 15 bases left between them. The CDR3 loop reads CSASRHGVTEQYF. DNA of the CDR3: TGCAGTGCTAGCCGCCATGGTGTTACCGAGCAGTACTTC.

V and J are TRBV27 and TRBJ1-2, with 10 nucleotides matching TRBD1. The V and J ends lost 4 bases and 4 bases, in that order; junction bases with no gene match: 9. The CDR3 has 16 amino acids. Looked up from germline, CDR1 is MNHEY and CDR2 is SMNVEV (reference sequence). CDR3 in DNA: TGTGCCAGCAGTTACGGGACAGGGGACATGCCCTATGGCTACACCTTC. Encoded protein: CASSYGTGDMPYGYTF.

The chain is built from TRBV7-2 and TRBJ2-6; perhaps TRBD1 as D (5 bases). The germline gives CDR1 SGHTA, CDR2 FQGNSA. V shed 5 bases and J shed 2 bases, with 13 bases lying between them. The CDR3 loop spans 16 amino acids. CDR3 nucleotide sequence: TGTGCCAGCAGCGCAGCCGCAGGGACTGGGGCCAACGTCCTGACTTTC. Translating it yields CASSAAAGTGANVLTF.

The rearrangement links TRBV20-1 to TRBJ2-6; D is undetermined. Trimming removed 6 bases from V and 0 bases from J, with 9 bases in between. The CDR3 has 14 amino acids. Germline CDR1 reads DFQATT; CDR2 reads SNEGSKA (reference sequence). CDR3 amino acids: CSALSLSGANVLTF. CDR3 DNA: TGCAGTGCCCTGTCCCTCTCTGGGGCCAACGTCCTGACTTTC.

The rearrangement uses TRBV11-2 and TRBJ1-1; possible D gene TRBD1, 5 bases. The CDR3 length is 15 residues. The germline V gene encodes CDR1 SGHAT and CDR2 FQNNGV. Deletions cut 5 bases from V and 6 bases from J, with 19 bases between. DNA of the CDR3: TGTGCCAGCAGCGCCTGGGGGGTTGACGGGGCTGAAGCTTTCTTT. This codes for CASSAWGVDGAEAFF. Using reference TRBV11-2 and TRBJ1-1 for the parts outside the CDR3, the full variable domain is EAGVAQSPRYKIIEKRQSVAFWCNPISGHATLYWYQQILGQGPKLLIQFQNNGVVDDSQLPKDRFSAERLKGVDSTLKIQPAKLEDSAVYLCASSAWGVDGAEAFFGQGTRLTVV.

This clonotype was found a few times. The J gene is TRBJ2-5, the V gene TRBV7-2, with 8 bases identical to TRBD2. Germline V CDR1 and CDR2: SGHTA, FQGNSA. This CDR3 comprises 14 residues. J gave up 5 bases and V 5 bases, and 7 bases lay outside the gene matches. CDR3 protein: CASSRLAGSETQYF. The CDR3 DNA reads as TGTGCCAGCAGCCGTCTAGCGGGTTCCGAGACCCAGTACTTC.

This clonotype was observed many times. The chain employs TRBV4-2 and TRBJ1-4; 10 nucleotides match TRBD1. Germline CDR1 is LGHNA and CDR2 is YNFKEQ. The CDR3 is 16 residues long. J was trimmed by 8 bases and V by 0 bases; bases with no gene match: 6. The CDR3 DNA reads TGTGCCAGCAGCCAAGATCTAGGGACAGGGGACGAAAAACTGTTTTTT. Translation: CASSQDLGTGDEKLFF.

The CDR3 is CSARYLGPRGQYF. CDR3 DNA: TGCAGTGCTAGATATCTAGGACCAAGGGGGCAGTACTTC. This chain uses TRBV20-1 with TRBJ2-7; a possible D gene is TRBD1 (5 bases). The CDR3 is 13 amino acids. V was cut by 2 bases and J by 9 bases, with 17 bases left in between. The germline CDR1 and CDR2 sequences are DFQATT and SNEGSKA (reference sequence).